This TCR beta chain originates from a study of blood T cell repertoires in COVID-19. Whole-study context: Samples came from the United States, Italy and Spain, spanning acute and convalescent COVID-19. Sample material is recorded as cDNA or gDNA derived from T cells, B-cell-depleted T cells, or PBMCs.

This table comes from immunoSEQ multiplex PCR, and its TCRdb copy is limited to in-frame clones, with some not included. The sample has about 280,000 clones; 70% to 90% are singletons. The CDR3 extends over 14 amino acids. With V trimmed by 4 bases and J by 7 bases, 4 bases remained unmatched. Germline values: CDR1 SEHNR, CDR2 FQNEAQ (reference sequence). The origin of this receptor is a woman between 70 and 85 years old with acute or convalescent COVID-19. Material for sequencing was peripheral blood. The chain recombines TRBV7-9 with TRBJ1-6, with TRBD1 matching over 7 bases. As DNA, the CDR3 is TGTGCCAGCAGCTCCACAGGGGCAAATTCACCCCTCCACTTT. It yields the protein CASSSTGANSPLHF. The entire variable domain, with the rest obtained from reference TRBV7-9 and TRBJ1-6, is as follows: DTGVSQNPRHKITKRGQNVTFRCDPISEHNRLYWYRQTLGQGPEFLTYFQNEAQLEKSRLLSDRFSAERPKGSFSTLEIQRTEQGDSAMYLCASSSTGANSPLHFGNGTRLTVT.